Below are 32 T cell receptor beta chains sequenced from a single sample in a study of blood T cell repertoires in COVID-19. The repertoire was sequenced with immunoSEQ multiplex PCR; TCRdb's copy has only in-frame clones and lacks some. The sample has 64,000 or so clones, around 83% seen once. Sequencing was performed on peripheral blood. These receptors all stem from a human donor in a cohort sampled during active COVID-19.

This chain uses TRBV19 with TRBJ2-2; maybe TRBD1 (5 bases). The CDR3 loop spans 13 amino acids. Germline V lookup: CDR1 LNHDA, CDR2 SQIVND (reference sequence). V was clipped by 5 bases and J by 5 bases, with 9 bases between them. CDR3 coding DNA: TGTGCCAGTAGTTACCAGGGAACCGGGGAGCTGTTTTTT. Translated: CASSYQGTGELFF. Looking up the rest from reference TRBV19 and TRBJ2-2 gives the full variable domain: DGGITQSPKYLFRKEGQNVTLSCEQNLNHDAMYWYRQDPGQGLRLIYYSQIVNDFQKGDIAEGYSVSREKKESFPLTVTSAQKNPTAFYLCASSYQGTGELFFGEGSRLTVL.

This rearrangement joins TRBV30 to TRBJ1-3; 10 nucleotides agree with TRBD1. CDR1 GTSNPN and CDR2 SVGIG come from the germline V gene (reference sequence). V was pared by 4 bases and J by 4 bases, with 7 bases of the junction left unmatched. The CDR3 runs to 15 residues. The CDR3 region is CAWTRDRGRGNTIYF. The DNA for the CDR3 is TGTGCCTGGACCCGAGACAGGGGGCGAGGAAACACCATATATTTT.

This rearrangement joins TRBV12-3 or TRBV12-4 to TRBJ1-3; D is undetermined. V lost 7 bases and J 4 bases, leaving 11 bases between the germline ends. This CDR3 spans 13 amino acids. The CDR3 DNA reads TGTGCCAGCACGCCTGTAGCGGGAAACACCATATATTTT. Translating gives CASTPVAGNTIYF.

The rearrangement uses TRBV6-5 and TRBJ1-6; no clear D. The germline gives CDR1 MNHEY, CDR2 SVGAGI. This CDR3 has 15 residues. V was shortened by 7 bases and J by 0 bases, with 10 bases between the two germline ends. CDR3 amino acids: CASTPESSYNSPLHF. The CDR3 DNA sequence: TGTGCCAGCACTCCTGAGAGCTCCTATAATTCACCCCTCCACTTT.

The J gene is TRBJ1-5, the V gene TRBV2, with D maybe TRBD1 (5 bases). V lost 4 bases and J lost 7, with 14 bases in between. The CDR3 is 14 amino acids. The germline V gene has CDR1 SNHLY and CDR2 FYNNEI. CDR3 region: CASSGPTDGQPQHF. CDR3 DNA sequence: TGTGCCAGCAGTGGACCGACAGACGGACAGCCCCAGCATTTT. Based on the CDR3 plus reference TRBV2 and TRBJ1-5, the full variable domain is EPEVTQTPSHQVTQMGQEVILRCVPISNHLYFYWYRQILGQKVEFLVSFYNNEISEKSEIFDDQFSVERPDGSNFTLKIRSTKLEDSAMYFCASSGPTDGQPQHFGDGTRLSIL.

This clone occurred once. The chain is built from TRBV11-1 and TRBJ2-1; the match to TRBD2 covers 8 bases. Trimming at V came to 1 base and at J to 6 bases, leaving 5 bases not matched to a gene. Germline V CDR1 and CDR2: SGHAT, FQDESV (reference sequence). There are 15 residues in the CDR3. CDR3 in DNA: TGTGCCAGCAGCTTAGATCTGCGGGGGGCCAATGAGCAGTTCTTC. This sequence encodes CASSLDLRGANEQFF.

This rearrangement joins TRBV6-1 to TRBJ2-7, with 9 bases lining up with TRBD2. V trimming: 2 bases; J trimming: 1 base; junction bases outside the gene matches: 3. Germline V gives CDR1 MNHNS, CDR2 SASEGT. The CDR3 totals 15 residues. CDR3 amino acids: CASSENSGGSYEQYV. DNA of the CDR3: TGTGCCAGCAGTGAAAATAGCGGGGGATCCTACGAGCAGTACGTC.

The chain has TRBV29-1 and TRBJ1-4; 9 positions agree with TRBD1. V lost 7 bases and J lost 0; bases outside the gene matches: 9. CDR1 is SQVTM, CDR2 ANQGSEA, per germline. The CDR3 extends over 16 amino acids. The CDR3 DNA reads TGCAGCGCCGAAGGGGGACAGGGTGCAACTAATGAAAAACTGTTTTTT. Encoded protein: CSAEGGQGATNEKLFF. The whole variable domain, remainder taken from reference TRBV29-1 and TRBJ1-4, is SAVISQKPSRDICQRGTSLTIQCQVDSQVTMMFWYRQQPGQSLTLIATANQGSEATYESGFVIDKFPISRPNLTFSTLTVSNMSPEDSSIYLCSAEGGQGATNEKLFFGSGTQLSVL.

This rearrangement joins TRBV15 to TRBJ1-2; D gene uncertain. The CDR3 consists of 15 residues. V lost 0 bases to trimming and J lost 4 bases, with 12 bases between them. CDR1 and CDR2 (germline): LNHNV, YYDKDF (reference sequence). The CDR3 sequence: CATSRERLEGYGYTF. The CDR3 DNA is TGTGCCACCAGCAGAGAGAGACTGGAGGGCTATGGCTACACCTTC.

The genes are TRBV2 and TRBJ1-5; TRBD1 aligns across 7 bases. V dropped 10 bases and J dropped 4; count of bases not matched to a gene: 7. The germline CDR1 and CDR2 sequences are SNHLY and FYNNEI. This CDR3 has 13 amino acids. The CDR3 region is CATGTERNQPQHF. The CDR3 DNA reads TGTGCCACGGGGACAGAGCGAAATCAGCCCCAGCATTTT.

The chain combines TRBV5-1 with TRBJ2-3, with 14 bases that match TRBD2. The germline CDR1 and CDR2 sequences are SGHRS and YFSETQ. V shed 0 bases and J 13 bases; nucleotides not matched to a gene: 7. The CDR3 covers 15 residues. CDR3 coding DNA: TGCGCCAGCAGCTTGGCGGGGTCGGGACTAGCGGGGGAGTATTTT. Amino acids: CASSLAGSGLAGEYF.

This clone was found a few times. This chain uses TRBV7-8 with TRBJ2-3; 7 bases are a match to TRBD2. The germline V gene encodes CDR1 SGHVS and CDR2 FQNEAQ. This CDR3 region has 14 residues. J gave up 6 bases and V 1 base, and 4 bases lay outside the gene matches. DNA of the CDR3: TGTGCCAGCAGCTTAGGATATAGCGGGGATACGCAGTATTTT. Its protein product is CASSLGYSGDTQYF. Based on the CDR3 plus reference TRBV7-8 and TRBJ2-3, the full variable domain is GAGVSQSPRYKVAKRGQDVALRCDPISGHVSLFWYQQALGQGPEFLTYFQNEAQLDKSGLPSDRFFAERPEGSVSTLKIQRTQQEDSAVYLCASSLGYSGDTQYFGPGTRLTVL.

V and J are TRBV10-2 and TRBJ1-1; 11 nucleotides align to TRBD1. Germline CDR1 is WSHSY and CDR2 is SAAADI. The CDR3 length is 14 residues. After removal of 8 bases from V and 1 base from J, the junction contained 3 bases not matched to a gene. The CDR3 loop reads CASGGQGGNTEAFF. Written as DNA, the CDR3 is TGCGCCAGCGGGGGACAGGGGGGGAACACTGAAGCTTTCTTT.

This clone was observed a single time. Here the CDR3 reads CASSLSGTGLEKLFF. In DNA form, the CDR3 reads TGTGCCAGCAGTTTATCGGGGACAGGGTTAGAAAAACTGTTTTTT. J is TRBJ1-4 and V is TRBV27; 9 positions match TRBD1. The germline gives CDR1 MNHEY, CDR2 SMNVEV (reference sequence). This CDR3 region has 15 residues. Germline trimming cut 0 bases from V and 8 bases from J; bases unmatched to any gene: 4. Combining the CDR3 with reference TRBV27 and TRBJ1-4 gives the whole variable domain EAQVTQNPRYLITVTGKKLTVTCSQNMNHEYMSWYRQDPGLGLRQIYYSMNVEVTDKGDVPEGYKVSRKEKRNFPLILESPSPNQTSLYFCASSLSGTGLEKLFFGSGTQLSVL.

The chain joins TRBV5-1 to TRBJ1-2; D is perhaps TRBD1 (6 bases). The length of the CDR3 is 13 residues. Trimming left V 4 bases short and J 2 bases short, with 9 bases between. Per the germline V gene, CDR1 is SGHRS and CDR2 is YFSETQ. CDR3 amino acids: CASSETGNYGYTF. The DNA of the CDR3 is TGCGCCAGCAGCGAGACAGGAAACTATGGCTACACCTTC. Full variable domain (rest looked up from reference TRBV5-1 and TRBJ1-2): KAGVTQTPRYLIKTRGQQVTLSCSPISGHRSVSWYQQTPGQGLQFLFEYFSETQRNKGNFPGRFSGRQFSNSRSEMNVSTLELGDSALYLCASSETGNYGYTFGSGTRLTVV.

The CDR3: CASTPFPGGRTEAFF. For the CDR3, the DNA is TGTGCCAGCACCCCATTCCCAGGGGGGCGGACTGAAGCTTTCTTT. This chain joins TRBV27 and TRBJ1-1; 7 bases are shared with TRBD1. Germline CDR1 MNHEY, CDR2 SMNVEV (reference sequence). V shed 7 bases, J shed 5 bases, and the junction held 13 bases outside the gene matches. The CDR3 totals 15 residues.

The DNA of the CDR3 is TGTGCTAGTGGTTTGGACGGGTACACTGAAGCTTTCTTT. It is translated as CASGLDGYTEAFF. J is TRBJ1-1 and V is TRBV12-5, with unresolved D. CDR3 length: 13 amino acids. CDR1 LGHNT and CDR2 FRNRAP come from the germline V gene. V lost 1 base and J lost 3, with 6 bases in between.

This clone was picked up a small number of times. The chain has TRBV11-3 and TRBJ1-3; 7 bases map to TRBD1. V trimming: 4 bases; J trimming: 0 bases; junction bases outside the gene matches: 12. Germline V lookup: CDR1 SGHNT, CDR2 YENEEA. The CDR3 totals 18 residues. The CDR3 loop is CASSSPSGQQSSGNTIYF. The CDR3 DNA reads as TGTGCCAGCAGCTCTCCCTCGGGACAGCAGTCCTCTGGAAACACCATATATTTT.

The chain recombines TRBV2 with TRBJ1-6, with D maybe TRBD1 (5 bases). Trimming removed 2 bases from V and 8 bases from J, with 10 bases in between. This CDR3 is 14 amino acids long. Germline CDR1 is SNHLY and CDR2 is FYNNEI. The CDR3 loop reads CASSERRDYSPLHF. Written as DNA, the CDR3 is TGTGCCAGCAGTGAACGGAGGGACTATTCACCCCTCCACTTT.

CDR3 nucleotides: TGTGCCAGCGGCACCGGGACAGCGAACACCGGGGAGCTGTTTTTT. It translates to CASGTGTANTGELFF. The V gene is TRBV7-6, the J gene TRBJ2-2; 7 positions agree with TRBD1. With 8 bases clipped from V and 0 bases from J, the junction kept 6 bases outside the gene matches. This CDR3 spans 15 amino acids. Germline lookup yields CDR1 SGHVS and CDR2 FNYEAQ.

This clone was recorded a few times. The V and J genes are TRBV7-9 and TRBJ2-3; 11 nucleotides align to TRBD2. This CDR3 has 16 amino acids. V lost 4 bases, J lost 3 bases, and 6 bases stayed unmatched. Germline CDR1 and CDR2: SEHNR and FQNEAQ (reference sequence). CDR3 in amino acids: CASSSLLAGVTDTQYF. CDR3 bases: TGTGCCAGCAGCTCCTTACTAGCGGGGGTTACAGATACGCAGTATTTT.

DNA of the CDR3: TGTGCCAGCACCCCCTCCCGGCAGGCCAATGAGCAGTTCTTC. This sequence encodes CASTPSRQANEQFF. The rearrangement joins TRBV6-2 or TRBV6-3 to TRBJ2-1; D gene uncertain. Germline CDR1 reads MNHEY; CDR2 reads SVGEGT. Trimming pared 7 bases from V and 6 bases from J, leaving 16 bases between. The CDR3 spans 14 residues.

DNA of the CDR3: TGTGCCAGCAGACGGACAGGGCTGAACACTGAAGCTTTCTTT. It yields the protein CASRRTGLNTEAFF. V usage is TRBV27 and J usage is TRBJ1-1; 8 bases map to TRBD1. Per the germline V gene, CDR1 is MNHEY and CDR2 is SMNVEV (reference sequence). The CDR3 is made up of 14 amino acids. V shed 6 bases and J 0 bases; nucleotides not matched to a gene: 3.

The rearrangement uses TRBV30 and TRBJ1-6; possible D gene TRBD1, 5 bases. Germline V gene lookup returns CDR1 GTSNPN and CDR2 SVGIG (reference sequence). V was clipped by 0 bases and J by 8 bases, with 11 bases between them. The CDR3 runs 14 residues. The CDR3 DNA follows: TGTGCCTGGAGTGTAAGGCAGGGCGATTCACCCCTCCACTTT. Encoded protein: CAWSVRQGDSPLHF.

The rearrangement links TRBV5-1 to TRBJ2-2, with a possible D match to TRBD2 (7 bases). V was trimmed by 4 bases and J by 7 bases, leaving 23 bases between them. The CDR3 is 17 amino acids. Germline CDR1 and CDR2: SGHRS and YFSETQ. The CDR3 reads CASSPQGVGGASGELFF. The CDR3 DNA reads TGCGCCAGCAGCCCCCAAGGCGTGGGGGGGGCCAGCGGGGAGCTGTTTTTT.

This chain links TRBV10-2 with TRBJ1-5; unclear D gene. CDR1 WSHSY and CDR2 SAAADI come from the germline V gene. The ends were cut back, 1 base at V and 3 bases at J, with 7 bases in the middle. The CDR3 extends over 14 amino acids. The CDR3 DNA is TGCGCCAGCAGTGAGTTTGCGAACAATCAGCCCCAGCATTTT. Encoded protein: CASSEFANNQPQHF.

The gene calls are TRBV13 and TRBJ1-3; unclear D gene. Germline V gene data show CDR1 as PRHDT and CDR2 as FYEKMQ (reference sequence). This CDR3 spans 16 amino acids. V shed 4 bases and J shed 3 bases, with 16 bases lying between them. As DNA, the CDR3 is TGTGCCAGCAGCTCCCTCCTGCCCGGGGTTGGAAACACCATATATTTT. As protein: CASSSLLPGVGNTIYF.

The CDR3 nucleotides are TGTGCCACCAGTGATGGGGGACAGGGAACTGGGGCCAACGTCCTGACTTTC. This translates into CATSDGGQGTGANVLTF. V usage is TRBV24-1 and J usage is TRBJ2-6, with 9 bases fitting TRBD1. Germline values: CDR1 KGHDR, CDR2 SFDVKD. The trim removed 3 bases at V and 2 bases at J, leaving 4 bases unmatched. This CDR3 spans 17 amino acids.

CDR3 bases: TGCGCCACCGGCTGGACAGGGCACACCGGGGAGCTGTTTTTT. This encodes CATGWTGHTGELFF. The rearrangement joins TRBV4-1 to TRBJ2-2, with 8 bases lining up with TRBD1. J gave up 3 bases and V 10 bases, and 7 bases lay outside the gene matches. This CDR3 is 14 amino acids long. The germline CDR1 and CDR2 sequences are MGHRA and YSYEKL.

A single count supports this clone. The gene calls are TRBV5-6 and TRBJ1-6; D unclear. V lost 9 bases and J lost 10, with 17 bases in between. From germline, CDR1 is SGHDT and CDR2 YYEEEE. This CDR3 has 13 amino acids. CDR3 nucleotides: TGTGCCACTCCCGGGGTGGGTAGGTCACCCCTCCACTTT. This sequence encodes CATPGVGRSPLHF.

The CDR3 spells CASSLAPGQGAYGYTF. In nucleotides, the CDR3 is TGTGCCAGCAGCTTAGCCCCGGGACAGGGGGCGTATGGCTACACCTTC. V gene TRBV13 combines with J gene TRBJ1-2, with 12 bases fitting TRBD1. CDR3 length: 16 amino acids. V dropped 1 base and J dropped 5; count of bases not matched to a gene: 5. Germline assignment: CDR1 PRHDT and CDR2 FYEKMQ (reference sequence).

This clone is a singleton in its sample. The chain employs TRBV3-1 (or the pseudogene TRBV3-2) and TRBJ1-2, with D tentatively TRBD1 (6 bases). This CDR3 comprises 16 residues. Germline lookup yields CDR1 LGHDT and CDR2 YNNKEL (reference sequence). V gave up 4 bases and J gave up 3 bases, with 18 bases separating them. CDR3 sequence: CASSPPQGRSYYGYTF. DNA of the CDR3: TGTGCCAGCAGCCCGCCCCAGGGGCGGAGTTACTATGGCTACACCTTC.